One sample yielded the 8 T cell receptor beta chains listed below, sequenced in a study of Graves' ophthalmopathy and Graves' hyperthyroidism. Amplified TCR beta CDR3 regions were obtained using RNA transcripts as template. HTBI primers were used in a first-round RT-PCR, which preceded a second-round multiplex PCR. Via MiXCR, TCRdb re-called the multiplex PCR reads, giving one row per CDR3 protein. The sample shows approximately 160,000 distinct CDR3 sequences, 30% to 45% of them seen only once. Material: peripheral blood. The receptors stem from a man younger than 40 with Graves' ophthalmopathy.

This clonotype occurred many times. V gene TRBV2 combines with J gene TRBJ2-7; tentative D call: TRBD1 (6 bases). This CDR3 region has 11 residues. Trimming took 6 bases from V and 6 from J, leaving 9 bases between them. Germline V lookup: CDR1 SNHLY, CDR2 FYNNEI. Here the CDR3 DNA reads TGTGCCAGCAGAGCAGGGGTCGAGCAGTACTTC. It encodes CASRAGVEQYF. The full variable domain, rest sourced from reference TRBV2 and TRBJ2-7, is EPEVTQTPSHQVTQMGQEVILRCVPISNHLYFYWYRQILGQKVEFLVSFYNNEISEKSEIFDDQFSVERPDGSNFTLKIRSTKLEDSAMYFCASRAGVEQYFGPGTRLTVT.

This clonotype was counted many times. This chain joins TRBV7-3 and TRBJ2-6; 7 nucleotides line up with TRBD1. Germline values: CDR1 SGHTA, CDR2 FQGTGA. The CDR3 extends over 19 amino acids. V gave up 5 bases and J gave up 3 bases; unmatched junction bases: 16. The CDR3 sequence is CASSLNPNRGIFGANVLTF. The CDR3 coding sequence is TGTGCCAGCAGCCTTAACCCCAACAGGGGAATCTTTGGGGCCAACGTCCTGACTTTC.

This clonotype occurred many times. The chain is built from TRBV20-1 and TRBJ1-5; TRBD1 matches 9 bases. Germline values: CDR1 DFQATT, CDR2 SNEGSKA (reference sequence). The CDR3 sequence is 17 residues long. As DNA, the CDR3 is TGCATTCGAACGGGACAGGGCTTTAGGGATAGCAATCAGCCCCAGCATTTT. It codes for CIRTGQGFRDSNQPQHF.

This clonotype was seen ten or more times. The rearrangement joins TRBV5-1 to TRBJ2-7; 7 nucleotides align to TRBD1. The germline V gene encodes CDR1 SGHRS and CDR2 YFSETQ. The CDR3 has 16 residues. V trimming: 2 bases; J trimming: 1 base; junction bases outside the gene matches: 9. The CDR3 region is CASSLGGRVQSYEQYF. The CDR3 nucleotides are TGCGCCAGCAGCTTAGGGGGCAGGGTACAGTCCTACGAGCAGTACTTC.

This chain connects TRBV28 to TRBJ1-5; D not resolved. The CDR3 is 12 residues long. Germline loops: CDR1 MDHEN, CDR2 SYDVKM. V gave up 5 bases and J gave up 5 bases, with 7 bases separating them. CDR3 in amino acids: CASSRRDQPQHF. In DNA, the CDR3 is TGTGCCAGCAGTCGCCGGGATCAGCCCCAGCATTTT.

Ten or more counts support this clonotype. The chain uses TRBV6-2 or TRBV6-3 and TRBJ2-6; maybe TRBD1 (5 bases). Germline-derived CDR1 and CDR2 are MNHEY and SVGEGT. V was pared by 8 bases and J by 4 bases, with 18 bases between. This CDR3 spans 16 amino acids. The CDR3 DNA reads as TGTGCCAGCCGTACAAGGGGCTCGCGCGGGGCCAACGTCCTGACTTTC. It yields the protein CASRTRGSRGANVLTF.

The CDR3 loop reads CASSSDRPQHF. The CDR3, as DNA: TGTGCCAGCAGCTCGGACAGGCCCCAGCATTTT. The V and J genes are TRBV28 and TRBJ1-5, with D possibly TRBD1 on 6 matching bases. V was clipped by 6 bases and J by 9 bases, with 9 bases between them. The CDR3 is 11 amino acids. The germline V gene encodes CDR1 MDHEN and CDR2 SYDVKM.

The sample holds many counts of this clonotype. The chain employs TRBV5-1 and TRBJ1-1; tentative D call: TRBD1 (5 bases). Between the trimmed V and J ends, which lost 3 bases and 3 bases, there was a span of 9 bases. Germline V lookup: CDR1 SGHRS, CDR2 YFSETQ. The CDR3 covers 13 residues. The CDR3 protein is CASSYTGDTEAFF. CDR3 nucleotide sequence: TGCGCCAGCAGCTATACAGGAGACACTGAAGCTTTCTTT.